The sequence of this T cell receptor (beta chain) was determined in a study of blood T cell repertoires in COVID-19. About the research overall: PBMCs, B-cell-depleted T cells, or T cells were the source of the cDNA or gDNA that made up the material.

Those enrolled, adults aged roughly 18 to 90 years, came from 20 to 25 US areas. Researchers sorted participants into cohorts using their self-reported clinical history. Donors of Cohort 3 who recovered were those that had two negative PCRs, clearance, or symptom resolution. Sequenced by immunoSEQ multiplex PCR; TCRdb stores in-frame clones only, minus some. The repertoire holds approximately 440,000 clones, around 87% seen once, with 0.7% in the top ten. The V and J ends lost 6 bases and 2 bases respectively, with 7 bases between them. The CDR3 runs 12 residues. Germline lookup yields CDR1 SNHLY and CDR2 FYNNEI.

This chain links TRBV2 with TRBJ1-1; tentative D call: TRBD1 (6 bases). The TCR sequence derives from a woman between 18 and 29 years old who had recovered from COVID-19. The sample taken for sequencing was PBMCs or T cells enriched from blood (not recorded which). This CDR3 is CASRGTNTEAFF. In DNA form, the CDR3 reads TGTGCCAGCAGGGGGACAAACACTGAAGCTTTCTTT.